These T cell receptor beta chains were read from a single sample in a study of blood T cells in healthy people across ages. TCRdb reanalysed the 5' RACE reads using MiXCR and keeps one entry per CDR3 protein. The sample includes roughly 800,000 distinct CDR3 sequences, 58% of them seen just once. The sequenced sample was blood. These receptors originate from a man aged 25 to 40 in good health. Both conserved end residues are part of each CDR3. D genes are given only for firm matches. Rows may omit the clone size; those that give it use once, few, many or a size class.

D gene: -; J gene: TRBJ2-4; clone size: -; V gene: TRBV11-2; CDR3 protein: CASSLVARGVKNIQYF; CDR3 DNA: TGTGCCAGCAGCTTAGTGGCGCGGGGAGTCAAAAACATTCAGTACTTC
D gene: -; J gene: TRBJ2-1; clone size: -; V gene: TRBV2; CDR3 protein: CASLRYGEQFF; CDR3 DNA: TGTGCCAGCTTGAGGTATGGTGAGCAGTTCTTC
D gene: -; J gene: TRBJ2-3; clone size: -; V gene: TRBV13; CDR3 protein: CASSPQGHTQYF; CDR3 DNA: TGTGCCAGCAGCCCGCAGGGGCATACGCAGTATTTT
D gene: -; J gene: TRBJ1-2; clone size: -; V gene: TRBV20-1; CDR3 protein: CSARDRGSGPLSYGYTF; CDR3 DNA: TGCAGTGCTAGAGATCGGGGTAGCGGGCCTCTTTCCTATGGCTACACCTTC
D gene: TRBD2; J gene: TRBJ2-1; clone size: -; V gene: TRBV7-2; CDR3 protein: CASSLTGTSGISSSYNEQFF; CDR3 DNA: TGTGCCAGCAGCCTAACCGGGACTAGCGGGATCTCGAGCTCCTACAATGAGCAGTTCTTC
D gene: -; J gene: TRBJ2-1; clone size: -; V gene: TRBV28; CDR3 protein: CASSLYGTGNEQFF; CDR3 DNA: TGTGCCAGCAGTTTATACGGGACGGGTAATGAGCAGTTCTTC
D gene: TRBD2; J gene: TRBJ2-5; clone size: -; V gene: TRBV20-1; CDR3 protein: CSATTSGGETQYF; CDR3 DNA: TGCAGTGCTACTACTAGCGGGGGAGAGACCCAGTACTTC
D gene: TRBD2; J gene: TRBJ2-1; clone size: once; V gene: TRBV7-8; CDR3 protein: CASSRRGTSTSNEQFF; CDR3 DNA: TGTGCCAGCAGCCGAAGAGGGACTAGCACTTCAAATGAGCAGTTCTTC
D gene: -; J gene: TRBJ2-5; clone size: many; V gene: TRBV7-2; CDR3 protein: CASSTGQSKETQYF; CDR3 DNA: TGTGCCAGCAGCACTGGACAATCGAAAGAGACCCAGTACTTC
D gene: -; J gene: TRBJ2-1; clone size: -; V gene: TRBV7-8; CDR3 protein: CASSPRVLYNEQFF; CDR3 DNA: TGTGCCAGCAGCCCCCGGGTCCTGTACAATGAGCAGTTCTTC
D gene: -; J gene: TRBJ2-7; clone size: -; V gene: TRBV7-2; CDR3 protein: CASSLKPTAGEYYEQYF; CDR3 DNA: TGTGCCAGCAGCTTAAAGCCCACGGCAGGGGAGTACTACGAGCAGTACTTC
D gene: TRBD1; J gene: TRBJ1-1; clone size: -; V gene: TRBV29-1; CDR3 protein: CSISSGDSKLAFF; CDR3 DNA: TGCAGCATCAGTTCCGGGGACAGTAAGTTAGCTTTCTTT
D gene: -; J gene: TRBJ2-5; clone size: once; V gene: TRBV3-1; CDR3 protein: CASSQAAYRVRETQYF; CDR3 DNA: TGTGCCAGCAGCCAAGCTGCTTACAGGGTGCGGGAGACCCAGTACTTC
D gene: -; J gene: TRBJ2-5; clone size: -; V gene: TRBV7-2; CDR3 protein: CASSLHGNKETQYF; CDR3 DNA: TGTGCCAGCAGCTTACACGGAAACAAAGAGACCCAGTACTTC
D gene: TRBD2; J gene: TRBJ2-5; clone size: -; V gene: TRBV14; CDR3 protein: CASSQDLGGTEQYF; CDR3 DNA: TGTGCCAGCAGCCAAGACTTGGGGGGGACTGAGCAGTACTTC
D gene: -; J gene: TRBJ2-5; clone size: -; V gene: TRBV30; CDR3 protein: CAWSGGQETQYF; CDR3 DNA: TGTGCCTGGAGTGGGGGCCAAGAGACCCAGTACTTC
D gene: TRBD2; J gene: TRBJ2-1; clone size: once; V gene: TRBV7-2; CDR3 protein: CASSTRTSGKEFF; CDR3 DNA: TGTGCCAGCAGCACTCGGACTAGCGGGAAGGAGTTCTTC
D gene: -; J gene: TRBJ2-3; clone size: -; V gene: TRBV9; CDR3 protein: CASSVHGTAGDTQYF; CDR3 DNA: TGTGCCAGCAGCGTACATGGGACAGCGGGGGATACGCAGTATTTT
D gene: TRBD2; J gene: TRBJ2-7; clone size: -; V gene: TRBV29-1; CDR3 protein: CSVGAGTLFYEQYF; CDR3 DNA: TGCAGCGTTGGAGCGGGAACGTTATTCTACGAGCAGTACTTC
D gene: -; J gene: TRBJ2-3; clone size: -; V gene: TRBV10-3; CDR3 protein: CAISEAPTDTQYF; CDR3 DNA: TGTGCCATCAGTGAGGCCCCGACAGATACGCAGTATTTT
D gene: -; J gene: TRBJ1-1; clone size: -; V gene: TRBV4-1; CDR3 protein: CASSQETGNTEAFF; CDR3 DNA: TGCGCCAGCAGCCAAGAGACAGGGAACACTGAAGCTTTCTTT
D gene: -; J gene: TRBJ2-1; clone size: -; V gene: TRBV5-1; CDR3 protein: CTSSLAGVEQFF; CDR3 DNA: TGCACCAGCAGCTTGGCAGGGGTTGAGCAGTTCTTC
D gene: TRBD1; J gene: TRBJ2-1; clone size: -; V gene: TRBV10-1; CDR3 protein: CASSGTGTGKGSYNEQFF; CDR3 DNA: TGCGCCAGCAGTGGAACCGGGACAGGGAAAGGGTCCTACAATGAGCAGTTCTTC
D gene: -; J gene: TRBJ1-4; clone size: -; V gene: TRBV25-1; CDR3 protein: CASRLGANGKLFF; CDR3 DNA: TGTGCCAGCAGGTTAGGAGCTAATGGAAAACTGTTTTTT
D gene: TRBD1; J gene: TRBJ2-4; clone size: once; V gene: TRBV7-9; CDR3 protein: CASSSTGGAGKNIQYF; CDR3 DNA: TGTGCCAGCAGCTCTACAGGGGGCGCAGGCAAAAACATTCAGTACTTC
D gene: TRBD2; J gene: TRBJ2-1; clone size: -; V gene: TRBV6-1; CDR3 protein: CASSEVHGGAGAHEQFF; CDR3 DNA: TGTGCCAGCAGTGAAGTCCACGGGGGAGCGGGGGCACATGAGCAGTTCTTC
D gene: -; J gene: TRBJ2-7; clone size: few; V gene: TRBV7-2; CDR3 protein: CASRPIDSSYEQYF; CDR3 DNA: TGTGCCAGCAGACCGATAGATAGTTCCTACGAGCAGTACTTC
D gene: -; J gene: TRBJ2-3; clone size: -; V gene: TRBV20-1; CDR3 protein: CSAAGETGSTDTQYF; CDR3 DNA: TGCAGTGCCGCCGGCGAAACAGGGAGCACAGATACGCAGTATTTT
D gene: -; J gene: TRBJ2-7; clone size: -; V gene: TRBV5-1; CDR3 protein: CASSLETTGNYEQYF; CDR3 DNA: TGCGCCAGCAGCTTGGAGACGACAGGTAACTACGAGCAGTACTTC
D gene: TRBD2; J gene: TRBJ2-2; clone size: -; V gene: TRBV7-2; CDR3 protein: CASTLGGGGNTGELFF; CDR3 DNA: TGTGCCAGCACCCTCGGAGGCGGGGGGAACACCGGGGAGCTGTTTTTT
D gene: -; J gene: TRBJ1-2; clone size: -; V gene: TRBV20-1; CDR3 protein: CSARVPGQTYGYTF; CDR3 DNA: TGCAGTGCTAGAGTTCCGGGACAAACCTATGGCTACACCTTC
D gene: -; J gene: TRBJ1-4; clone size: -; V gene: TRBV7-2; CDR3 protein: CASSPDQGREKLFF; CDR3 DNA: TGTGCCAGCAGCCCAGACCAGGGTCGGGAAAAACTGTTTTTT
D gene: -; J gene: TRBJ2-7; clone size: -; V gene: TRBV20-1; CDR3 protein: CSARGDIGYEQYF; CDR3 DNA: TGCAGTGCTAGGGGGGACATAGGCTACGAGCAGTACTTC
D gene: -; J gene: TRBJ1-1; clone size: -; V gene: TRBV29-1; CDR3 protein: CSVLTPGVQAFF; CDR3 DNA: TGCAGCGTCCTAACTCCGGGGGTTCAGGCTTTCTTT
D gene: TRBD2; J gene: TRBJ2-1; clone size: -; V gene: TRBV27; CDR3 protein: CASSLFGGRSDEQFF; CDR3 DNA: TGTGCCAGCAGTTTATTCGGCGGGAGGAGCGATGAGCAGTTCTTC
D gene: -; J gene: TRBJ2-7; clone size: -; V gene: TRBV20-1; CDR3 protein: CSARDLNSREQYF; CDR3 DNA: TGCAGTGCTAGAGATCTTAATAGCCGAGAGCAGTACTTC
D gene: TRBD2; J gene: TRBJ2-1; clone size: -; V gene: TRBV20-1; CDR3 protein: CSANPGTSPYNEQFF; CDR3 DNA: TGCAGTGCGAACCCCGGGACTAGCCCCTACAATGAGCAGTTCTTC
D gene: -; J gene: TRBJ2-6; clone size: -; V gene: TRBV21-1; CDR3 protein: CASSISLTDSGANVLTF; CDR3 DNA: TGTGCCAGCAGCATTTCCCTTACAGACTCTGGGGCCAACGTCCTGACTTTC
D gene: TRBD1; J gene: TRBJ2-5; clone size: -; V gene: TRBV12-3/TRBV12-4; CDR3 protein: CASSPLGTAHQETQYF; CDR3 DNA: TGTGCCAGCAGTCCACTAGGGACAGCACATCAAGAGACCCAGTACTTC
D gene: -; J gene: TRBJ2-3; clone size: -; V gene: TRBV20-1; CDR3 protein: CSAPRTDTQYF; CDR3 DNA: TGCAGTGCCCCCCGAACAGATACGCAGTATTTT
D gene: -; J gene: TRBJ2-5; clone size: -; V gene: TRBV7-2; CDR3 protein: CASSLAGSTGRTQYF; CDR3 DNA: TGTGCCAGCAGCTTAGCGGGGAGTACAGGGAGAACCCAGTACTTC
D gene: TRBD1; J gene: TRBJ1-1; clone size: many; V gene: TRBV3-1; CDR3 protein: CASSQGKRDRVEAFF; CDR3 DNA: TGTGCCAGCAGCCAAGGTAAACGGGACAGGGTTGAAGCTTTCTTT
D gene: TRBD1; J gene: TRBJ2-7; clone size: once; V gene: TRBV20-1; CDR3 protein: CSARMLGGQGNLGEQYF; CDR3 DNA: TGCAGTGCTAGGATGCTCGGGGGACAGGGAAATTTAGGCGAGCAGTACTTC
D gene: TRBD1; J gene: TRBJ2-1; clone size: once; V gene: TRBV9; CDR3 protein: CASSDLTGGVPHEQFF; CDR3 DNA: TGTGCCAGCAGCGATCTGACAGGGGGCGTCCCCCATGAGCAGTTCTTC
D gene: -; J gene: TRBJ1-1; clone size: few; V gene: TRBV4-3; CDR3 protein: CASSYGLNTEAFF; CDR3 DNA: TGCGCCAGCAGTTACGGATTGAACACTGAAGCTTTCTTT
D gene: -; J gene: TRBJ1-2; clone size: -; V gene: TRBV16; CDR3 protein: CASSQLALGQTYGYTF; CDR3 DNA: TGTGCCAGCAGCCAATTGGCTCTGGGGCAGACTTATGGCTACACCTTC
D gene: -; J gene: TRBJ2-7; clone size: -; V gene: TRBV7-8; CDR3 protein: CASSGNRGGWDEQYF; CDR3 DNA: TGTGCCAGCAGCGGGAACAGGGGAGGTTGGGACGAGCAGTACTTC
D gene: -; J gene: TRBJ1-1; clone size: -; V gene: TRBV20-1; CDR3 protein: CSARDWTNTEAFF; CDR3 DNA: TGCAGTGCTAGAGATTGGACGAACACTGAAGCTTTCTTT
D gene: TRBD1; J gene: TRBJ1-1; clone size: -; V gene: TRBV3-1; CDR3 protein: CASSQTNRGGNEAFF; CDR3 DNA: TGTGCCAGCAGCCAAACTAACAGGGGAGGGAATGAAGCTTTCTTT
D gene: TRBD1; J gene: TRBJ1-2; clone size: -; V gene: TRBV9; CDR3 protein: CASSADGTGALEGYTF; CDR3 DNA: TGTGCCAGCAGCGCAGATGGGACAGGGGCCTTGGAAGGCTACACCTTC
D gene: -; J gene: TRBJ2-7; clone size: -; V gene: TRBV5-1; CDR3 protein: CASSPPTVSTYEQYF; CDR3 DNA: TGCGCCAGCAGCCCGCCGACAGTATCAACCTACGAGCAGTACTTC
D gene: -; J gene: TRBJ1-2; clone size: few; V gene: TRBV3-1; CDR3 protein: CASSPGRGDYGYTF; CDR3 DNA: TGTGCCAGCAGCCCCGGGCGTGGTGACTATGGCTACACCTTC
D gene: -; J gene: TRBJ2-7; clone size: few; V gene: TRBV4-3; CDR3 protein: CASSQDAGTVYEQYF; CDR3 DNA: TGCGCCAGCAGCCAAGATGCGGGGACTGTATACGAGCAGTACTTC
D gene: TRBD1; J gene: TRBJ2-5; clone size: few; V gene: TRBV28; CDR3 protein: CASSSGQNWEETQYF; CDR3 DNA: TGTGCCAGCAGTTCGGGACAGAACTGGGAAGAGACCCAGTACTTC
D gene: -; J gene: TRBJ2-7; clone size: -; V gene: TRBV29-1; CDR3 protein: CSVEDRTQSLYEQYF; CDR3 DNA: TGCAGCGTTGAAGATCGGACTCAGAGCCTATACGAGCAGTACTTC
D gene: TRBD1; J gene: TRBJ2-5; clone size: few; V gene: TRBV7-2; CDR3 protein: CASSINGQGAEETQYF; CDR3 DNA: TGTGCCAGCAGCATAAACGGACAGGGGGCAGAAGAGACCCAGTACTTC
D gene: -; J gene: TRBJ2-7; clone size: -; V gene: TRBV7-9; CDR3 protein: CASSREDIVYEQYF; CDR3 DNA: TGTGCCAGCAGCCGAGAGGACATTGTTTACGAGCAGTACTTC